The 27 T cell receptor beta chains below were found in one sample sequenced in a study of blood T cell repertoires in COVID-19. Assay used: immunoSEQ multiplex PCR; TCRdb lists only in-frame clones, some missing. The sample consists of fewer than 35,000 clones, around 90% of them appearing once. The sample comprised peripheral blood. The source is a man aged 55 to 69 with active COVID-19.

J is TRBJ1-2 and V is TRBV5-1; 11 bases agree with TRBD1. V gave up 2 bases and J gave up 4 bases; unmatched junction bases: 4. The CDR3 has 15 residues. Germline V lookup: CDR1 SGHRS, CDR2 YFSETQ. This CDR3 reads CASSLGQGALYGYTF. The DNA of the CDR3 is TGCGCCAGCAGCTTAGGACAGGGGGCTCTCTATGGCTACACCTTC.

V and J are TRBV11-3 and TRBJ2-3, with D perhaps TRBD2 (7 bases). V lost 3 bases and J 4 bases, leaving 11 bases between the germline ends. CDR3 length: 14 amino acids. Germline V CDR1 and CDR2: SGHNT, YENEEA. In DNA form, the CDR3 reads TGTGCCAGCAGCTTCCGAGGGGGGGCAGATACGCAGTATTTT. Its translation: CASSFRGGADTQYF. Together with reference TRBV11-3 and TRBJ2-3, the CDR3 gives the full variable domain: EAGVVQSPRYKIIEKKQPVAFWCNPISGHNTLYWYLQNLGQGPELLIRYENEEAVDDSQLPKDRFSAERLKGVDSTLKIQPAELGDSAVYLCASSFRGGADTQYFGPGTRLTVL.

This chain joins TRBV6-5 and TRBJ2-3; D perhaps matches TRBD1 (7 bases). The V end was cut by 0 bases, the J end by 1 base, with 11 bases between. This CDR3 is 16 amino acids long. Germline V gene data show CDR1 as MNHEY and CDR2 as SVGAGI. In DNA, the CDR3 is TGTGCCAGCAGTTACTCGGGCAGGGGGGGCACAGATACGCAGTATTTT. The encoded protein is CASSYSGRGGTDTQYF.

J is TRBJ1-6 and V is TRBV9; D may be TRBD1 (5 bases). The CDR3 runs to 14 residues. V was shortened by 3 bases and J by 10 bases, with 14 bases between the two germline ends. Germline loops: CDR1 SGDLS, CDR2 YYNGEE. CDR3 bases: TGTGCCAGCAGCGCGTCAGGGATAAGCTCACCCCTCCACTTT. It translates to CASSASGISSPLHF.

The chain uses TRBV7-2 and TRBJ1-2; the D is unclear. The CDR3 runs 14 residues. V lost 4 bases to trimming and J lost 3 bases, with 12 bases between them. Germline V gives CDR1 SGHTA, CDR2 FQGNSA. The CDR3 DNA sequence: TGTGCCAGCAGCTCATTACCGCGGTACTATGGCTACACCTTC. This sequence encodes CASSSLPRYYGYTF.

The chain joins TRBV7-9 to TRBJ2-3; D is perhaps TRBD1 (5 bases). The CDR3 has 18 residues. V gave up 2 bases and J gave up 1 base, with 19 bases separating them. Germline CDR1 is SEHNR and CDR2 is FQNEAQ (reference sequence). CDR3 bases: TGTGCCAGCAGCTTACAATTAGTTCAGGGCAGGGGCACAGATACGCAGTATTTT. Its protein product is CASSLQLVQGRGTDTQYF.

The chain combines TRBV5-1 with TRBJ2-3; TRBD1 aligns across 7 bases. Trimming took 0 bases from V and 3 from J; bases not matched to a gene: 4. The germline V gene encodes CDR1 SGHRS and CDR2 YFSETQ. The CDR3 consists of 15 residues. The CDR3 sequence is CASSLAGQETDTQYF. The CDR3, as DNA: TGCGCCAGCAGCTTGGCCGGACAGGAAACAGATACGCAGTATTTT.

V gene TRBV5-1 combines with J gene TRBJ1-1; 8 bases are a match to TRBD1. CDR3 length: 16 amino acids. The ends lost 4 bases at V and 1 base at J; junction bases unmatched: 9. Germline-derived CDR1 and CDR2 are SGHRS and YFSETQ. The CDR3 loop is CASSPIDRGQNTEAFF. In nucleotides, the CDR3 is TGCGCCAGCAGCCCCATAGACAGGGGCCAGAACACTGAAGCTTTCTTT. The full variable domain, rest sourced from reference TRBV5-1 and TRBJ1-1, is KAGVTQTPRYLIKTRGQQVTLSCSPISGHRSVSWYQQTPGQGLQFLFEYFSETQRNKGNFPGRFSGRQFSNSRSEMNVSTLELGDSALYLCASSPIDRGQNTEAFFGQGTRLTVV.

This chain joins TRBV5-5 and TRBJ1-1; the D gene is possibly TRBD1 (5 bases). V gave up 4 bases and J gave up 3 bases, with 19 bases separating them. The CDR3 is 16 residues long. The germline V gene has CDR1 SGHKS and CDR2 YYEKEE (reference sequence). CDR3 loop: CASSARGNKLYTEAFF. CDR3 sequence (DNA): TGTGCCAGCAGCGCAAGGGGAAATAAATTGTACACTGAAGCTTTCTTT.

The CDR3 is CASSPGQGGISYGYTF. In DNA form, the CDR3 reads TGTGCCAGCAGCCCCGGACAGGGGGGGATCTCATATGGCTACACCTTC. The rearrangement joins TRBV7-2 to TRBJ1-2, with 10 positions matching TRBD1. Germline CDR1 SGHTA, CDR2 FQGNSA. CDR3 size: 16 residues. V gave up 5 bases and J gave up 5 bases; unmatched junction bases: 11.

The chain combines TRBV4-2 with TRBJ2-7; D uncertain. CDR3 length: 15 amino acids. CDR1 and CDR2 (germline): LGHNA, YNFKEQ. V dropped 0 bases and J dropped 0 bases, with 9 bases sitting between them. CDR3 in DNA: TGTGCCAGCAGCCAAGATCTCGCAGTCTCCTACGAGCAGTACTTC. As protein: CASSQDLAVSYEQYF.

This clone was counted only a few times. V and J are TRBV24-1 and TRBJ1-1; D is unclear. This CDR3 has 17 residues. The V and J ends lost 0 bases and 1 base respectively, with 14 bases between them. Germline CDR1 KGHDR, CDR2 SFDVKD. In DNA form, the CDR3 reads TGTGCCACCAGTGATTTGCTATTGAGCACAGCGAACACTGAAGCTTTCTTT. Its translation is CATSDLLLSTANTEAFF.

This clone is a singleton in its sample. The rearrangement joins TRBV2 to TRBJ2-3; D call uncertain. Germline V lookup: CDR1 SNHLY, CDR2 FYNNEI. This CDR3 has 15 residues. V dropped 1 base and J dropped 4 bases, with 12 bases sitting between them. The CDR3 DNA sequence: TGTGCCAGCAGTGAAGGGGTAGGAGTGGCAGATACGCAGTATTTT. Its protein product is CASSEGVGVADTQYF. Filled out from reference TRBV2 and TRBJ2-3, the complete variable domain reads EPEVTQTPSHQVTQMGQEVILRCVPISNHLYFYWYRQILGQKVEFLVSFYNNEISEKSEIFDDQFSVERPDGSNFTLKIRSTKLEDSAMYFCASSEGVGVADTQYFGPGTRLTVL.

The rearrangement joins TRBV19 to TRBJ2-5; 10 nucleotides agree with TRBD2. The germline CDR1 and CDR2 sequences are LNHDA and SQIVND (reference sequence). The ends lost 4 bases at V and 5 bases at J; junction bases unmatched: 7. The CDR3 sequence is 15 residues long. DNA for the CDR3: TGTGCCAGTAGTACTAGCGGGGGCATTAAGGAGACCCAGTACTTC. It is translated as CASSTSGGIKETQYF.

This clone occurred once. V and J are TRBV3-1 (or the pseudogene TRBV3-2) and TRBJ1-2, with D maybe TRBD1 (5 bases). Trimming left V 0 bases short and J 1 base short, with 6 bases between. The CDR3 extends over 14 amino acids. Germline V gives CDR1 LGHDT, CDR2 YNNKEL (reference sequence). This CDR3 is CASSQDRVNYGYTF. CDR3 in DNA: TGTGCCAGCAGCCAAGACAGGGTTAACTATGGCTACACCTTC.

The chain combines TRBV2 with TRBJ1-2; D perhaps matches TRBD1 (6 bases). V dropped 1 base and J dropped 5 bases, with 14 bases sitting between them. CDR1 and CDR2 (germline): SNHLY, FYNNEI. The CDR3 spans 15 residues. The CDR3 DNA reads as TGTGCCAGCAGTGAAGGTGGGGGGGCCGGTTATGGCTACACCTTC. This codes for CASSEGGGAGYGYTF.

The chain recombines TRBV5-4 with TRBJ1-1, with 9 nucleotides matching TRBD1. The CDR3 is 14 amino acids. Germline-derived CDR1 and CDR2 are SGHNT and YYREEE (reference sequence). Trimming took 4 bases from V and 7 from J; bases not matched to a gene: 8. The CDR3 here is CASSGLGTGREAFF. The CDR3 DNA sequence: TGTGCCAGCAGCGGACTAGGGACAGGGCGTGAAGCTTTCTTT. Using reference TRBV5-4 and TRBJ1-1 for the parts outside the CDR3, the full variable domain is ETGVTQSPTHLIKTRGQQVTLRCSSQSGHNTVSWYQQALGQGPQFIFQYYREEENGRGNFPPRFSGLQFPNYSSELNVNALELDDSALYLCASSGLGTGREAFFGQGTRLTVV.

The chain links TRBV7-2 to TRBJ1-3; 9 bases match TRBD1. The trim removed 0 bases at V and 4 bases at J, leaving 4 bases unmatched. Germline V CDR1 and CDR2: SGHTA, FQGNSA. The CDR3 loop spans 16 amino acids. The CDR3 DNA follows: TGTGCCAGCAGCTTAGCGGGACAGGGAACGGGAAACACCATATATTTT. Translating it yields CASSLAGQGTGNTIYF.

Comments on this clone: Mismatch with germline at one junction end may stem from a read error. Other DNA variants within this sample encode the same CDR3. The chain is built from TRBV6-5 and TRBJ1-5, with D hard to call. The CDR3 totals 15 residues. Germline-derived CDR1 and CDR2 are MNHEY and SVGAGI. CDR3 nucleotides: TGTGCTAGCAGTTACTCGCGGCACCAAAATCAGCCCCAGCATTTT. Its translation is CASSYSRHQNQPQHF.

This chain joins TRBV18 and TRBJ2-2; D remains ambiguous. The ends were cut back, 6 bases at V and 9 bases at J, with 8 bases in the middle. There are 11 residues in the CDR3. Germline loops: CDR1 KGHSH, CDR2 LQKENI. As DNA, the CDR3 is TGTGCCAGCTCGCTAAAGAGGGAGCTGTTTTTT. It specifies CASSLKRELFF.

This chain links TRBV5-1 with TRBJ2-5; D unclear. This CDR3 has 11 amino acids. V dropped 4 bases and J dropped 5 bases, with 6 bases sitting between them. CDR1 is SGHRS, CDR2 YFSETQ, per germline. The CDR3 sequence is CASSVRETQYF. CDR3 coding DNA: TGCGCCAGCAGCGTACGGGAGACCCAGTACTTC.

The chain joins TRBV29-1 to TRBJ1-2, with D possibly TRBD1 on 5 matching bases. The CDR3 has 13 amino acids. V shed 0 bases and J shed 7 bases, with 12 bases lying between them. CDR1 SQVTM and CDR2 ANQGSEA come from the germline V gene. This chain's CDR3 is CSVEDPGVGGYTF. The CDR3 nucleotides read TGCAGCGTTGAAGATCCGGGGGTCGGTGGCTACACCTTC.

The rearrangement joins TRBV5-5 to TRBJ1-5; 9 bases align to TRBD1. The CDR3 loop spans 16 amino acids. Germline V CDR1 and CDR2: SGHKS, YYEKEE (reference sequence). The V segment lost 4 bases and the J segment 0 bases; nucleotides outside the gene matches: 5. The CDR3 reads CASSGGTGLSNQPQHF. The CDR3 nucleotides read TGTGCCAGCAGCGGGGGGACAGGGCTTAGCAATCAGCCCCAGCATTTT.

In DNA, the CDR3 is TGTGCCAGTAGGACCGGGGGGGAGCAGTACTTC. As protein: CASRTGGEQYF. This chain uses TRBV2 with TRBJ2-7; 7 bases match TRBD2. CDR1 is SNHLY and CDR2 is FYNNEI in the germline V gene. The CDR3 length is 11 residues. The ends lost 9 bases at V and 7 bases at J; junction bases unmatched: 6.

V and J are TRBV19 and TRBJ2-2, with 11 bases fitting TRBD2. CDR1 is LNHDA, CDR2 SQIVND, per germline (reference sequence). The ends lost 6 bases at V and 0 bases at J; junction bases unmatched: 6. The CDR3 extends over 17 amino acids. The CDR3 DNA is TGTGCCAGTAGCCTCTTTAGCGGGGGGGCGAACACCGGGGAGCTGTTTTTT. Its protein product is CASSLFSGGANTGELFF.

In its sample, this clone was seen once. This rearrangement joins TRBV2 to TRBJ1-4; D not resolved. V lost 7 bases and J 8 bases, leaving 17 bases between the germline ends. Per germline, CDR1 SNHLY and CDR2 FYNNEI. CDR3 length: 14 amino acids. CDR3 nucleotides: TGTGCCAGCACTTCAAATAGAGGGAACGAAAAACTGTTTTTT. This gives the protein CASTSNRGNEKLFF.

J is TRBJ2-7 and V is TRBV2; 11 bases are shared with TRBD1. The germline gives CDR1 SNHLY, CDR2 FYNNEI. Unmatched junction bases numbered 7, after V lost 2 bases and J lost 4 bases. The CDR3 runs to 16 residues. CDR3 region: CASSELRGQGVYEQYF. DNA for the CDR3: TGTGCCAGCAGTGAACTAAGGGGACAGGGGGTATACGAGCAGTACTTC.